The clone carrying this T cell receptor (beta chain) was seen more than once but under ten times. Its antigen remains unidentified. PBMCs were isolated at a quantity of at least 7 million per sample. It was with a sample-barcoded 5' primer and a J-beta primer mix that a second PCR of about 7 to 12 cycles was run. TCRdb re-called the 5' RACE reads through MiXCR, storing one row per CDR3 protein. The table records under 2 million distinct CDR3 sequences, around 36% of them present only once. CDR3 length: 14 residues. Germline V gene lookup returns CDR1 WNHNN and CDR2 SYGVQD (reference sequence). V lost 4 bases and J lost 8, with 15 bases in between. The data are from a study of blood T cells in healthy people across ages. Notes on the study in general: While age rose, TCR beta diversity per million T cells dropped in a roughly linear way.

This TCR was recovered from a young woman in good health. The sequencing input was blood. The V and J genes are TRBV10-1 and TRBJ2-1, with D tentatively TRBD1 or TRBD2 (5 bases each). The CDR3 here is CASSAGHTRHEQFF. CDR3 nucleotides: TGCGCCAGCAGTGCTGGACATACTAGGCATGAGCAGTTCTTC.